This T cell receptor beta chain is drawn from a study of human T cells and chemical hapten exposure. A single record per CDR3 protein comes from TCRdb applying MiXCR to the RACE reads. The sample has about 360,000 distinct CDR3 sequences, around 7% seen once. Regarding time point: patch test 1, 2 weeks after DPC sensitization. Treatment reported: therapeutic diphenylcyclopropenone sensitization with weekly scalp DPC. CDR3 length: 16 amino acids. The germline V and J ends were trimmed by 3 bases and 0 bases, with 14 bases remaining between them. CDR1 is LNHNV and CDR2 is YYDKDF in the germline V gene (reference sequence).

This chain joins TRBV15 and TRBJ1-1, with D possibly being TRBD1 (6 bases). This clonotype originated in a woman aged 18-35 years with alopecia areata. Some clones in this sample may be carry-over from other donors' samples. This sample comprised whole blood, obtained in connection with sensitization to the hapten diphenylcyclopropenone (DPC). CDR3 amino acids: CATSSATGNLNTEAFF. The CDR3 DNA is TGTGCCACCAGCAGTGCTACAGGGAATCTGAACACTGAAGCTTTCTTT.